These T cell receptor beta chains were read from a single sample in a study of shared clonotypes between healthy human individuals. Repertoires were generated with immunoSEQ multiplex PCR, while TCRdb's copy carries only in-frame clones and drops some. The sample contains over 1.5 million clones, 95% to 99% of which appear only once. Specimen: naive CD4+ T cells sorted from blood. The receptors stem from a man aged 30 to 45 in good health. Both conserved end residues are trimmed from each CDR3.

V,J,CDR3
TRBV5-6,TRBJ2-1,ASSLSTSRYNEQF
TRBV9,TRBJ2-3,ASSESNTQY
TRBV9,TRBJ1-4,ASSVVPNEKLF
TRBV12-5,TRBJ1-1,ASAFKGAVTEAF
TRBV28,TRBJ2-1,ASLRDSYNEQF
TRBV7-3,TRBJ2-3,ASSQSGASTDTQY
TRBV5-4,TRBJ1-4,ASSPGDPRATNEKLF
TRBV5-8,TRBJ2-3,ASSPERDTQY
TRBV9,TRBJ1-5,ASSVAQGQPQH
TRBV6-4,TRBJ2-1,ASSDGPYNEQF